The sample holds many counts of the clone carrying this TCR beta chain. The antigen is not known. Using RNA template, CDR3s of TCR alpha and beta were amplified with iRepertoire arm-PCR. Input was roughly 85-450 ng of tissue mRNA or PBMC total RNA. From the multiplex PCR reads, TCRdb called clonotypes with MiXCR, one entry per CDR3 protein. In the table there are about 130,000 distinct CDR3 sequences, roughly 25% of which are singletons. The sample belongs to a study of glioma-infiltrating T cells. The study, taken as a whole, reports: Non-neoplastic patients had below-expected tissue-blood divergence, while all gliomas exceeded expectation. CDR3 overlap between tissue and blood was very small.

The CDR3 extends over 16 amino acids. Germline trimming cut 8 bases from V and 5 bases from J; bases unmatched to any gene: 10. Germline V lookup: CDR1 ENHRY, CDR2 SYGVKD. The source is a human donor with low-grade glioma or glioblastoma, undergoing nonglioma brain surgery, or in good health (not recorded which). The chain combines TRBV10-3 with TRBJ2-2, with 11 bases identical to TRBD2. Sequencing was carried out using glioma tissue, nonneoplastic brain tissue, or PBMCs (not recorded which). The CDR3 here is CAIYTTSGSRTGELFF. The DNA for the CDR3 is TGTGCCATCTACACCACTAGCGGGAGCCGTACCGGGGAGCTGTTTTTT.